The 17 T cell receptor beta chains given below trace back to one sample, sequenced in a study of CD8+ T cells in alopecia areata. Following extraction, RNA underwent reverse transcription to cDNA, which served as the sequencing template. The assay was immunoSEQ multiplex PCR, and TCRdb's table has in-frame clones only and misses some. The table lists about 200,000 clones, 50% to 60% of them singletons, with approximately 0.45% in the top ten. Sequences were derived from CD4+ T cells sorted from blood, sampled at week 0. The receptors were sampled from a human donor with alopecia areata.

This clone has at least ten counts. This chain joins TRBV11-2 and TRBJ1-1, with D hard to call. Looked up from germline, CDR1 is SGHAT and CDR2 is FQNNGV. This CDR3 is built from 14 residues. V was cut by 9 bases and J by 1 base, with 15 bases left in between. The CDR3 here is CASQNVRENTEAFF. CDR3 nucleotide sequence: TGTGCCAGTCAGAATGTTCGGGAGAACACTGAAGCTTTCTTT. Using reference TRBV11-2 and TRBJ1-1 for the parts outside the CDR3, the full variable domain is EAGVAQSPRYKIIEKRQSVAFWCNPISGHATLYWYQQILGQGPKLLIQFQNNGVVDDSQLPKDRFSAERLKGVDSTLKIQPAKLEDSAVYLCASQNVRENTEAFFGQGTRLTVV.

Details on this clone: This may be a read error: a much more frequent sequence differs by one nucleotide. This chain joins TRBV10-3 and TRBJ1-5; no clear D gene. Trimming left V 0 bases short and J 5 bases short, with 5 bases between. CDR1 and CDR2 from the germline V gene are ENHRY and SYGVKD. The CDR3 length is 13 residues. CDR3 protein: CAISESWDQPQHF. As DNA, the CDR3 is TGTGCCATCAGTGAGTCGTGGGATCAGCCCCAGCATTTT.

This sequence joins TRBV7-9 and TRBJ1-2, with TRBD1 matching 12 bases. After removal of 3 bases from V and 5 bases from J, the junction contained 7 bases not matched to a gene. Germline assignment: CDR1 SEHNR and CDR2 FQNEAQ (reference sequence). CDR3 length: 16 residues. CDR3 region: CASSFGTGGPEYGYTF. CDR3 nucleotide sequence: TGTGCCAGCAGCTTCGGGACAGGGGGCCCGGAATATGGCTACACCTTC.

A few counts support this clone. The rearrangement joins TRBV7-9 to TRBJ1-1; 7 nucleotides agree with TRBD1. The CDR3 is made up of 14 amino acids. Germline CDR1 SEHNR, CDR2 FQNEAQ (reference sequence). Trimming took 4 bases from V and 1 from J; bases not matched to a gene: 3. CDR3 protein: CASSYGTANTEAFF. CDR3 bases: TGTGCCAGCAGCTACGGGACAGCGAACACTGAAGCTTTCTTT.

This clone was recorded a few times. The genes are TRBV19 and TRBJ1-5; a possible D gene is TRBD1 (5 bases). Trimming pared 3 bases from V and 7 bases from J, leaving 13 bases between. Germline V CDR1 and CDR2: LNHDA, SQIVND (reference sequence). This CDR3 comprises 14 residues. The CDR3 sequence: CASSIRTQGQPQHF. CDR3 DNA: TGTGCCAGTAGTATTAGGACACAAGGCCAGCCCCAGCATTTT.

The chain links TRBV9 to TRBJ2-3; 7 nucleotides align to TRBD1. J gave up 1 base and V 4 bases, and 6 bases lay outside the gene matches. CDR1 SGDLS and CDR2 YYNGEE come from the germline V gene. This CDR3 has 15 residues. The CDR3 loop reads CASSPNRGGTDTQYF. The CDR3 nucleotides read TGTGCCAGCAGCCCCAACAGGGGAGGCACAGATACGCAGTATTTT.

As DNA, the CDR3 is TGTGCCAGCAGCCTACCGACAGGGAGAGATACGCAGTATTTT. It translates to CASSLPTGRDTQYF. The gene calls are TRBV9 and TRBJ2-3; 7 bases fit TRBD1. V lost 4 bases, J lost 5 bases, and 7 bases stayed unmatched. The CDR3 consists of 14 residues. Per the germline V gene, CDR1 is SGDLS and CDR2 is YYNGEE.

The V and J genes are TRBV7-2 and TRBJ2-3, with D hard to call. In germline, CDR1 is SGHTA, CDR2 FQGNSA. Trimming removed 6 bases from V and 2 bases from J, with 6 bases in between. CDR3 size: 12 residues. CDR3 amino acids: CASRRLTDTQYF. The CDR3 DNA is TGTGCCAGCAGACGCCTCACAGATACGCAGTATTTT.

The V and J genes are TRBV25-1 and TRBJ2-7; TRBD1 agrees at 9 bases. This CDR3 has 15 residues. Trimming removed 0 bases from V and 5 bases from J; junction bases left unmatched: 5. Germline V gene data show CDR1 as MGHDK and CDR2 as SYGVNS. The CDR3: CASSEYGTGLHEQYF. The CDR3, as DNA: TGTGCCAGCAGTGAATATGGGACAGGGTTACACGAGCAGTACTTC.

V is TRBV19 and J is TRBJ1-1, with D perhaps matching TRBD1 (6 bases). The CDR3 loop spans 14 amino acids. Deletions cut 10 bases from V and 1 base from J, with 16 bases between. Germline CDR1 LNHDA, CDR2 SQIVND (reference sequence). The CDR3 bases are TGTGCCACCTACACAGGGACGGCGAACACTGAAGCTTTCTTT. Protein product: CATYTGTANTEAFF. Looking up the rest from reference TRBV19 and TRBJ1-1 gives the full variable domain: DGGITQSPKYLFRKEGQNVTLSCEQNLNHDAMYWYRQDPGQGLRLIYYSQIVNDFQKGDIAEGYSVSREKKESFPLTVTSAQKNPTAFYLCATYTGTANTEAFFGQGTRLTVV.

The CDR3 region has the DNA TGTGCCAGCAGTTACTCCGGGACTCGGGAAGAGCAGTACTTC. Residues: CASSYSGTREEQYF. The rearrangement links TRBV6-5 to TRBJ2-7; TRBD2 might be the D (6 bases). The germline V gene has CDR1 MNHEY and CDR2 SVGAGI. The germline V and J ends were trimmed by 0 bases and 7 bases, with 13 bases remaining between them. There are 14 residues in the CDR3.

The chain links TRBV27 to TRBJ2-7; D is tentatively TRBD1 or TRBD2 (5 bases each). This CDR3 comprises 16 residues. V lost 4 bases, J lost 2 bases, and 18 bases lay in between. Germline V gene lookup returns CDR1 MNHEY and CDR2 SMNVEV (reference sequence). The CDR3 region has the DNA TGTGCCAGCAGTTCGGACCTCGGTCAGGGACCCTACGAGCAGTACTTC. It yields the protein CASSSDLGQGPYEQYF.

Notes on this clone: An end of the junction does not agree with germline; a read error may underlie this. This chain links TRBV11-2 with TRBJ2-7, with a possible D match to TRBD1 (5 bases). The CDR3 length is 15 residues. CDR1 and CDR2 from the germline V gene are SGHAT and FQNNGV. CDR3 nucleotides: TGTGCCAGCAGCTTGGCAGGAGCCGATGGTGGGGCAGCCACCTTC. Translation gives CASSLAGADGGAATF.

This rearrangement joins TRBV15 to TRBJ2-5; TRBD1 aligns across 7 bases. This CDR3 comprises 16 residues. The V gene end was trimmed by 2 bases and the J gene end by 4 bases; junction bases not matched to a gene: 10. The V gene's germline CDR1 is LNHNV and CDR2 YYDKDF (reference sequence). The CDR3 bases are TGTGCCACCAGCAGATTAGGGACAGTCCAGGGAGAGACCCAGTACTTC. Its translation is CATSRLGTVQGETQYF. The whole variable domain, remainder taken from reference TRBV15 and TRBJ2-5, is DAMVIQNPRYQVTQFGKPVTLSCSQTLNHNVMYWYQQKSSQAPKLLFHYYDKDFNNEADTPDNFQSRRPNTSFCFLDIRSPGLGDTAMYLCATSRLGTVQGETQYFGPGTRLLVL.

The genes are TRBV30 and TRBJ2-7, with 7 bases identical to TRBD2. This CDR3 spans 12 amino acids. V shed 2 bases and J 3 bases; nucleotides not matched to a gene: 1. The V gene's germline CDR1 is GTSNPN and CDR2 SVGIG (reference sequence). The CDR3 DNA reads TGTGCCTGGAGTAAGCGGGGCTACGAGCAGTACTTC. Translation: CAWSKRGYEQYF.

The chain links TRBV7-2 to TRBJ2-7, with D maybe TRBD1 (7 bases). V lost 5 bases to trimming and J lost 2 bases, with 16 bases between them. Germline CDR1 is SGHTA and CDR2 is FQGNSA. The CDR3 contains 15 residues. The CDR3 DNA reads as TGTGCCAGCAGCCCAGGGGGGTTTGGGACCTACGAGCAGTACTTC. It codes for CASSPGGFGTYEQYF.

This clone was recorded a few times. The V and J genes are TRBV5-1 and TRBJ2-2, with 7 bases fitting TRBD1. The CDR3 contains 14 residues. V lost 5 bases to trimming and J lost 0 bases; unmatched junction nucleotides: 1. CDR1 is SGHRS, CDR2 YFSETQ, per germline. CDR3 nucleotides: TGCGCCAGCAGGGGGACAGCGAACACCGGGGAGCTGTTTTTT. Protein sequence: CASRGTANTGELFF.